One and the same sample provided the 14 T cell receptor beta chains below, sequenced in a study of blood T cells in healthy people across ages. Sample-barcoded 5' priming and a J-beta primer mix drove a second PCR of about 7 to 12 cycles. TCRdb re-called the 5' RACE reads through MiXCR, storing one row per CDR3 protein. The data show about 2 million distinct CDR3 sequences, roughly 52% seen once. The sequencing sample was made of blood. These receptors all come from a woman between 35 and 50 years old in good health.

This clonotype has just a few counts. V gene TRBV11-2 combines with J gene TRBJ2-7; D is tentatively TRBD1 or TRBD2 (5 bases each). The V gene's germline CDR1 is SGHAT and CDR2 FQNNGV. V lost 8 bases to trimming and J lost 2 bases, with 13 bases between them. CDR3 size: 13 residues. DNA for the CDR3: TGTGCCAGCTCGAAGGGACGGACCTACGAGCAGTACTTC. Translating it yields CASSKGRTYEQYF.

This clonotype has more than one count but fewer than ten. The rearrangement joins TRBV6-2 or TRBV6-3 to TRBJ2-7; D gene unclear. V gave up 0 bases and J gave up 0 bases, with 15 bases separating them. CDR3 length equals 17 residues. Looked up from germline, CDR1 is MNHEY and CDR2 is SVGEGT. The CDR3 region is CASSYSKRQANSYEQYF. CDR3 nucleotide sequence: TGTGCCAGCAGTTACTCGAAAAGGCAGGCAAACTCCTACGAGCAGTACTTC.

V and J are TRBV5-1 and TRBJ2-4; D ambiguous. The last part of the DNA fits TRBJ2-7 better; the J call may be wrong. The germline V gene has CDR1 SGHRS and CDR2 YFSETQ. The CDR3 has 12 residues. In DNA, the CDR3 is TGCGCCAGCAGCTCCGAGGCCTCCGAGCAGTACTTC. Translating gives CASSSEASEQYF.

This chain connects TRBV4-1 to TRBJ2-1, with 10 bases fitting TRBD2. The germline V gene encodes CDR1 MGHRA and CDR2 YSYEKL. The CDR3 sequence is 15 residues long. Trimming cost V 1 base and J 9 bases; bases outside gene matches: 6. This CDR3 reads CASSQVSGGFSEQFF. The CDR3 region has the DNA TGCGCCAGCAGCCAAGTTAGCGGGGGGTTCAGTGAGCAGTTCTTC.

With regard to this clonotype: An end of the junction differs from the germline gene, which may be a read error. The CDR3 loop reads CASSEALRDTEAFF. As DNA, the CDR3 is TGTGCCAGCAGTGAAGCGCTTCGGGACACCGAAGCTTTCTTT. The chain is built from TRBV2 and TRBJ1-1; D possibly corresponds to TRBD1 (6 bases). Germline CDR1 and CDR2: SNHLY and FYNNEI. The CDR3 is 14 residues long.

Only a few counts were recorded for this clonotype. The chain couples TRBV27 to TRBJ2-3; tentative D call: TRBD1 (6 bases). The CDR3 contains 13 residues. The germline CDR1 and CDR2 sequences are MNHEY and SMNVEV (reference sequence). The V end was cut by 8 bases, the J end by 1 base, with 10 bases between. CDR3 in DNA: TGTGCCAGCGGCAGGGGAGGCACAGATACGCAGTATTTT. Protein sequence: CASGRGGTDTQYF.

The chain recombines TRBV27 with TRBJ2-1; 10 nucleotides line up with TRBD2. Germline V gene data show CDR1 as MNHEY and CDR2 as SMNVEV (reference sequence). The length of the CDR3 is 14 residues. After removal of 5 bases from V and 9 bases from J, the junction contained 7 bases not matched to a gene. The DNA of the CDR3 is TGTGCCAGCAGTCCTGAAGCGGGGGGGCGTGAGCAGTTCTTC. Its protein is CASSPEAGGREQFF.

The V call is TRBV6-5, the J call TRBJ1-5; no clear D. Trimming took 6 bases from V and 1 from J, leaving 13 bases between them. Germline V gene data show CDR1 as MNHEY and CDR2 as SVGAGI. The length of the CDR3 is 15 residues. The CDR3 DNA is TGTGCCAGCAGCAATATGGGAACAAGCAATCAGCCCCAGCATTTT. It codes for CASSNMGTSNQPQHF.

This clonotype was counted a few times. CDR3 sequence: CASSSGLARYEQYF. Here the CDR3 DNA reads TGTGCCAGCAGTTCGGGGCTAGCGAGATACGAGCAGTACTTC. The chain employs TRBV6-2 or TRBV6-3 and TRBJ2-7; tentatively, D is TRBD2 (6 bases). The length of the CDR3 is 14 residues. V dropped 4 bases and J dropped 4 bases, with 14 bases sitting between them. Germline V gene sequence: CDR1 MNHEY, CDR2 SVGEGT.

The genes are TRBV25-1 and TRBJ2-5; D possibly uses TRBD1 or TRBD2 (6 bases each). This CDR3 comprises 14 residues. CDR1 is MGHDK, CDR2 SYGVNS, per germline. Trimming shortened V by 5 bases and J by 3 bases, and 13 bases separated the two germline ends. CDR3 region: CASSKGGWEETQYF. For the CDR3, the DNA is TGTGCCAGCAGTAAGGGGGGCTGGGAAGAGACCCAGTACTTC.

The chain is built from TRBV15 and TRBJ2-5; D gene unclear. The J call may not be correct, given that the DNA end is closer to TRBJ2-7. There are 14 residues in the CDR3. Germline-derived CDR1 and CDR2 are LNHNV and YYDKDF (reference sequence). CDR3 in amino acids: CATSRDVGTYEQYF. The CDR3, as DNA: TGTGCCACCAGCAGAGATGTGGGCACCTACGAGCAGTACTTC.

The CDR3 DNA reads as TGCAGTGCTAGTACAGGGGTCGTATCTGGCTACACCTTC. Translation gives CSASTGVVSGYTF. The J gene is TRBJ1-2, the V gene TRBV20-1; 7 bases map to TRBD1. V was clipped by 3 bases and J by 7 bases; unmatched bases: 8. Germline lookup yields CDR1 DFQATT and CDR2 SNEGSKA (reference sequence). This CDR3 contains 13 residues.

The chain recombines TRBV13 with TRBJ2-7; D remains ambiguous. V was shortened by 6 bases and J by 5 bases, with 11 bases between the two germline ends. CDR1 and CDR2 (germline): PRHDT, FYEKMQ (reference sequence). This CDR3 contains 12 residues. The CDR3 region has the DNA TGTGCCAGCAGGTCTAGAGAGAACGAGCAGTACTTC. Translation gives CASRSRENEQYF.

Note on this clonotype: Being one base from a much bigger clone, this may be a read error. The chain has TRBV6-6 and TRBJ2-3; possibly TRBD2 for D (6 bases). Trimming stripped 8 bases from V and 0 bases from J, with 15 bases between. The CDR3 sequence is 15 residues long. Germline CDR1 is MNHNY and CDR2 is SVGAGI (reference sequence). This CDR3 is CASRRGTSSTDTQYF. The CDR3 DNA reads TGTGCCAGCCGTCGGGGGACCTCTAGCACAGATACGCAGTATTTT.